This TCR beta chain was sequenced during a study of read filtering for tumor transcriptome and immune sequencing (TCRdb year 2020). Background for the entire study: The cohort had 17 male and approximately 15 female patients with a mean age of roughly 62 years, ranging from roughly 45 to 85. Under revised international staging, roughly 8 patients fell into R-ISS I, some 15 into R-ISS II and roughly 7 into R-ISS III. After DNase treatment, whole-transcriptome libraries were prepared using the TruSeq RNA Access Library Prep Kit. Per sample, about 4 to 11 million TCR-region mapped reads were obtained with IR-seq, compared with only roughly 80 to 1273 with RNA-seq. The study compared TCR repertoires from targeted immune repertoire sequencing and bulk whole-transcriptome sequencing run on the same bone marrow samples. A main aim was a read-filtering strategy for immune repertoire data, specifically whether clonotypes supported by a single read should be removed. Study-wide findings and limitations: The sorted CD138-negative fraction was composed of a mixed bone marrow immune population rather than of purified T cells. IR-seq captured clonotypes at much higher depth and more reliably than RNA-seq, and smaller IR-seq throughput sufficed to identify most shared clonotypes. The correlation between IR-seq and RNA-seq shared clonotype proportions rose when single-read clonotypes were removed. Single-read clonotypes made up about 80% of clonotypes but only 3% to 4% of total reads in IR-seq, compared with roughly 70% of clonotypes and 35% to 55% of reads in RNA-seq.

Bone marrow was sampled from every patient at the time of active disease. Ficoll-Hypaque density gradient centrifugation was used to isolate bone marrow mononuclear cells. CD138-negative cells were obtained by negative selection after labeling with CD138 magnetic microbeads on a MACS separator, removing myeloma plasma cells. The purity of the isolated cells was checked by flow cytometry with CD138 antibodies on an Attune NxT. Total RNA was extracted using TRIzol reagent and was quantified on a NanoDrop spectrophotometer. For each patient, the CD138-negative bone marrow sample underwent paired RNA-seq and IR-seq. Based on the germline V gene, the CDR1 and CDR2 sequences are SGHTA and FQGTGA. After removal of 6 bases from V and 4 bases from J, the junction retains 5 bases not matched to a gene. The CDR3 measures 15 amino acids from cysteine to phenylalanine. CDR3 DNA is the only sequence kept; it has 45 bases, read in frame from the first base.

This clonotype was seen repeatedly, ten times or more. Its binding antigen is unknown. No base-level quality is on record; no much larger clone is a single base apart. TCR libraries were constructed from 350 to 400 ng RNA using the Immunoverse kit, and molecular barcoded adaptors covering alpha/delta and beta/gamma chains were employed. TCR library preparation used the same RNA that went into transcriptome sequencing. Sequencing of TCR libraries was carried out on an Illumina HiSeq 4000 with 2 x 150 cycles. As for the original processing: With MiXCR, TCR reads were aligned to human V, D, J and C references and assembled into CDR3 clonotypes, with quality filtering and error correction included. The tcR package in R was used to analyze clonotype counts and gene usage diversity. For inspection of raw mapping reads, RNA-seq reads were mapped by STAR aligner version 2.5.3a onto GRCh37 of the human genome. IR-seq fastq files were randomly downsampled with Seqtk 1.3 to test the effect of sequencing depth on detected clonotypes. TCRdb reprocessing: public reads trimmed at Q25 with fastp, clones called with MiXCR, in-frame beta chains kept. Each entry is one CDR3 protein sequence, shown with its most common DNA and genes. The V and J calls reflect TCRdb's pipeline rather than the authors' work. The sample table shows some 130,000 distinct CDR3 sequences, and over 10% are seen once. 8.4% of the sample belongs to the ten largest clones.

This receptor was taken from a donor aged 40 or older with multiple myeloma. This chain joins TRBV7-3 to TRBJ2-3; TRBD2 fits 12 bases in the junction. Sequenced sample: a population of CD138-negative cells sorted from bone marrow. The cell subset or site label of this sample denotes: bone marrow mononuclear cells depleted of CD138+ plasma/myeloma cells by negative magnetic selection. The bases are TGTGCCAGCAGACTGACTAGCGGGAGAGCAGATACGCAGTATTTT. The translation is CASRLTSGRADTQYF.